The clone carrying this T cell receptor (beta chain) was observed many times. Its antigen is still unknown. CDR1 and CDR2 (germline): SGHTA, FQGNSA. Trimming took off 2 bases at V and 4 bases at J, with 6 bases between the two ends. The CDR3 loop spans 13 amino acids. This sample was taken from a study of T cell repertoires in cytomegalovirus infection. Whole-study context: From public TCR beta signatures came an indication of both CMV infection and matching HLA type. Study-level points and caveats: Across the ex vivo response, the dominant clonotypes were HLA-C-restricted CMV-specific TCR beta clonotypes. Frequencies of public TCR beta families were cumulated, and this identified carriers of CMV plus the relevant HLA.

Each CDR3 protein is one row after TCRdb ran MiXCR on the reads. The table shows about 450,000 distinct CDR3 sequences, with approximately 33% occurring only once. The genes are TRBV7-2 and TRBJ2-1; D is undetermined. Material: PBMCs. This TCR was sampled from a human donor in good health (CMV status not recorded). Some clones in this sample may be carry-over from other donors' samples. In DNA, the CDR3 is TGTGCCAGCAGCTTACGGCGGTACAATGAGCAGTTCTTC. It specifies CASSLRRYNEQFF.